A selection of T cell receptor beta chains follows, all from one sample in a study of CD8 T cells in Susac syndrome. TCRdb re-derived calls from the immunoSEQ multiplex PCR reads in MiXCR, one entry per CDR3 protein. This sample carries around 230,000 distinct CDR3 sequences, around 96% of them seen once, and the ten largest clones take 0.075% to 0.095%. The specimen sequenced was CD4+ T cells from PBMCs. The receptors originated from a human donor with multiple sclerosis. Each CDR3 is given with its conserved first and last residue. The D gene is left open where the match is weak. Clone size appears in some rows only: once, few, many, or a class for an expanded clone.

cdr3_aa | cdr3_nt | j_call | v_call | clone_size | d_call | cdr3_length
CASSQGGSGTDTQYF | TGTGCCAGCAGCCAAGGGGGGTCGGGAACAGATACGCAGTATTTT | TRBJ2-3 | TRBV4-2 | few | . | 15
CASSLSGQHSTQYF | TGTGCCAGCAGTTTATCGGGACAACATAGTACGCAGTATTTT | TRBJ2-3 | TRBV28 | . | . | 14
CASMGFSSYEQYF | TGTGCCAGCATGGGATTCTCCTCCTACGAGCAGTACTTC | TRBJ2-7 | TRBV25-1 | . | . | 13
CASSQRQPSSTDTQYF | TGCGCCAGCAGCCAACGACAGCCGTCTAGCACAGATACGCAGTATTTT | TRBJ2-3 | TRBV4-1 | . | . | 16
CAGPWRTSMFEQYF | TGTGCCGGTCCCTGGCGGACTAGTATGTTCGAGCAGTACTTC | TRBJ2-7 | TRBV7-9 | . | TRBD2 | 14
CASSRGQPSYEQYF | TGTGCCAGCAGCCGAGGACAGCCCAGTTACGAGCAGTACTTC | TRBJ2-7 | TRBV7-8 | . | . | 14
CASSTGQVRSSYEQYF | TGTGCCAGCAGTACAGGACAGGTCCGAAGTTCCTACGAGCAGTACTTC | TRBJ2-7 | TRBV27 | . | TRBD1 | 16
CASSPTGIDTQYF | TGTGCCAGCTCACCGACCGGGATTGATACGCAGTATTTT | TRBJ2-3 | TRBV18 | . | . | 13
CASSLRDRSSYEQYF | TGTGCCAGCTCGCTCCGGGACAGAAGCTCCTACGAGCAGTACTTC | TRBJ2-7 | TRBV18 | . | TRBD1 | 15
CASSLSSGLAIHEQYF | TGTGCCAGCAGTTTATCAAGCGGACTAGCTATCCACGAGCAGTACTTC | TRBJ2-7 | TRBV27 | . | TRBD2 | 16
CASSEGGTSGRRRNIQYF | TGTGCCAGCAGTGAAGGGGGGACTAGCGGGAGGAGGAGAAACATTCAGTACTTC | TRBJ2-4 | TRBV25-1 | . | TRBD2 | 18
CSVVRQTNTEAFF | TGCAGCGTTGTGCGTCAAACGAACACTGAAGCTTTCTTT | TRBJ1-1 | TRBV29-1 | . | . | 13
CASATSGLWGEQYF | TGTGCCAGCGCGACTAGCGGGCTTTGGGGCGAGCAGTACTTC | TRBJ2-7 | TRBV2 | once | TRBD2 | 14
CSAPVGQGRNIQYF | TGCAGTGCTCCTGTGGGGCAGGGCAGAAACATTCAGTACTTC | TRBJ2-4 | TRBV20-1 | . | . | 14
CASSLAGVNYGYTF | TGTGCCAGCAGCTTAGCAGGAGTTAACTATGGCTACACCTTC | TRBJ1-2 | TRBV7-9 | . | . | 14
CASSQGTGGNQPQHF | TGTGCCAGCAGCCAGGGGACAGGGGGCAATCAGCCCCAGCATTTT | TRBJ1-5 | TRBV3-1 | . | TRBD1 | 15
CASSRPGQAEAFF | TGTGCCAGCAGCAGACCGGGACAGGCAGAAGCTTTCTTT | TRBJ1-1 | TRBV6-5 | . | TRBD1 | 13
CAGSGGAIADTQYF | TGTGCCGGGTCAGGGGGCGCGATCGCAGATACGCAGTATTTT | TRBJ2-3 | TRBV30 | . | TRBD1 | 14
CASSPETGNYEQYF | TGTGCCAGCTCACCAGAGACAGGGAACTACGAGCAGTACTTC | TRBJ2-7 | TRBV18 | . | TRBD1 | 14
CAWSGDRLEGYTF | TGTGCCTGGAGCGGGGACCGTCTGGAGGGCTACACCTTC | TRBJ1-2 | TRBV30 | . | . | 13
CAWRILAARSEQFF | TGTGCCTGGAGAATACTAGCGGCCCGCTCGGAGCAGTTCTTC | TRBJ2-1 | TRBV30 | . | TRBD2 | 14
CASSQVNMEQFF | TGTGCCAGCAGCCAAGTTAATATGGAGCAGTTCTTC | TRBJ2-1 | TRBV14 | . | . | 12
CASNPTGQGTQYF | TGTGCCAGCAATCCTACGGGACAGGGGACCCAGTACTTC | TRBJ2-5 | TRBV2 | once | TRBD1 | 13
CSARDGGQGSYNEQFF | TGCAGTGCTAGAGATGGGGGACAGGGGTCCTACAATGAGCAGTTCTTC | TRBJ2-1 | TRBV20-1 | . | TRBD1 | 16
CASSPQRGETQYF | TGTGCCAGCAGCCCGCAGAGAGGAGAGACCCAGTACTTC | TRBJ2-5 | TRBV13 | . | . | 13
CSVGVRQGVYTQYF | TGCAGCGTCGGGGTCAGACAGGGCGTATATACGCAGTATTTT | TRBJ2-3 | TRBV29-1 | . | TRBD1 | 14
CSVERLWVRGGEKLFF | TGCAGCGTTGAAAGGCTTTGGGTCAGGGGAGGAGAGAAACTGTTTTTT | TRBJ1-4 | TRBV29-1 | . | . | 16
CSVGTSGTVGYGYTF | TGCAGCGTTGGGACCTCCGGGACAGTAGGCTATGGCTACACCTTC | TRBJ1-2 | TRBV29-1 | . | TRBD1 | 15
CSASSAAGGSYEQYF | TGCAGTGCTAGTTCCGCAGCGGGAGGCAGCTACGAGCAGTACTTC | TRBJ2-7 | TRBV20-1 | . | TRBD2 | 15
CASVSGIGEQFF | TGTGCCAGCGTAAGTGGAATCGGCGAGCAGTTCTTC | TRBJ2-1 | TRBV28 | . | . | 12
CASSQLGTGTTNEKLFF | TGTGCCAGCAGCCAATTGGGGACAGGGACAACTAATGAAAAACTGTTTTTT | TRBJ1-4 | TRBV14 | . | TRBD1 | 17
CASSEVHEQYF | TGTGCCAGCAGTGAGGTCCACGAGCAGTACTTC | TRBJ2-7 | TRBV25-1 | . | . | 11
CASSLAGGWDTQYF | TGCGCCAGCAGCCTCGCAGGGGGCTGGGATACGCAGTATTTT | TRBJ2-3 | TRBV5-1 | . | TRBD1 | 14
CAWSPSTDTQYF | TGTGCCTGGAGTCCCTCCACAGATACGCAGTATTTT | TRBJ2-3 | TRBV30 | . | . | 12